These 7 T cell receptor beta chains share one sample of origin, sequenced in a study of blood T cell repertoires in COVID-19. Sequencing was performed with immunoSEQ multiplex PCR; in TCRdb, only in-frame clones are kept and a portion is missing. Here the sample spans about 200,000 clones, 85% being singletons. Sequencing was performed on peripheral blood. Every receptor here comes from a man between 60 and 75 years old with COVID-19, enrolled during active disease.

This chain links TRBV5-1 with TRBJ2-5; the D gene is possibly TRBD2 (7 bases). The CDR3 length is 17 residues. V lost 0 bases to trimming and J lost 4 bases, with 19 bases between them. CDR1 is SGHRS, CDR2 YFSETQ, per germline. The CDR3 sequence is CASSLEGGPSRGETQYF. The CDR3 region has the DNA TGCGCCAGCAGCTTGGAGGGGGGGCCCTCCCGGGGAGAGACCCAGTACTTC.

This clone showed up just once. The chain uses TRBV27 and TRBJ1-6; D is uncertain. CDR1 is MNHEY, CDR2 SMNVEV, per germline (reference sequence). V lost 5 bases to trimming and J lost 14 bases, with 16 bases between them. The CDR3 has 13 residues. The CDR3 loop is CASSPADIWSLHF. In nucleotides, the CDR3 is TGTGCCAGCAGTCCTGCAGACATCTGGTCCCTCCACTTT.

A few counts support this clone. This rearrangement joins TRBV10-2 to TRBJ1-6; D perhaps matches TRBD1 (5 bases). The V gene's germline CDR1 is WSHSY and CDR2 SAAADI. Trimming took off 0 bases at V and 6 bases at J, with 9 bases between the two ends. The CDR3 length is 15 residues. CDR3: CASSESTDTNSPLHF. In nucleotides, the CDR3 is TGCGCCAGCAGTGAGTCGACGGACACTAATTCACCCCTCCACTTT.

In nucleotides, the CDR3 is TGTGCCAGCAGCTTACGACAGGGAAGGGAAGCTTTCTTT. This gives the protein CASSLRQGREAFF. The V gene is TRBV6-6, the J gene TRBJ1-1, with TRBD1 matching over 7 bases. Germline V gene data show CDR1 as MNHNY and CDR2 as SVGAGI (reference sequence). The CDR3 sequence is 13 residues long. The V segment lost 6 bases and the J segment 8 bases; nucleotides outside the gene matches: 9.

This clone occurred many times. J is TRBJ1-3 and V is TRBV6-5, with 7 bases that match TRBD1. Trimming cost V 7 bases and J 9 bases; bases outside gene matches: 12. This CDR3 region has 14 residues. Germline-derived CDR1 and CDR2 are MNHEY and SVGAGI. The CDR3 coding sequence is TGTGCCAGCATTTCACGGACAGGACGTGGCACCATATATTTT. Translation: CASISRTGRGTIYF.

This chain connects TRBV3-1 (or the pseudogene TRBV3-2) to TRBJ2-2; D unresolved. The germline V gene encodes CDR1 LGHDT and CDR2 YNNKEL (reference sequence). The CDR3 runs to 11 residues. The V end lost 2 bases, the J end lost 8 bases, and 3 bases lay between the germline ends. The CDR3 region is CASSQTGELFF. CDR3 DNA sequence: TGTGCCAGCAGCCAAACAGGGGAGCTGTTTTTT.

In this sample, this clone turned up once. The chain links TRBV5-1 to TRBJ1-2; 7 bases match TRBD1. The length of the CDR3 is 17 residues. CDR1 SGHRS and CDR2 YFSETQ come from the germline V gene. J was trimmed by 3 bases and V by 0 bases; bases with no gene match: 11. The CDR3 DNA follows: TGCGCCAGCAGCTTGGGGCTCCGGGACAGAAGGGACTATGGCTACACCTTC. Its translation: CASSLGLRDRRDYGYTF. Variable domain in full (rest from reference TRBV5-1 and TRBJ1-2): KAGVTQTPRYLIKTRGQQVTLSCSPISGHRSVSWYQQTPGQGLQFLFEYFSETQRNKGNFPGRFSGRQFSNSRSEMNVSTLELGDSALYLCASSLGLRDRRDYGYTFGSGTRLTVV.